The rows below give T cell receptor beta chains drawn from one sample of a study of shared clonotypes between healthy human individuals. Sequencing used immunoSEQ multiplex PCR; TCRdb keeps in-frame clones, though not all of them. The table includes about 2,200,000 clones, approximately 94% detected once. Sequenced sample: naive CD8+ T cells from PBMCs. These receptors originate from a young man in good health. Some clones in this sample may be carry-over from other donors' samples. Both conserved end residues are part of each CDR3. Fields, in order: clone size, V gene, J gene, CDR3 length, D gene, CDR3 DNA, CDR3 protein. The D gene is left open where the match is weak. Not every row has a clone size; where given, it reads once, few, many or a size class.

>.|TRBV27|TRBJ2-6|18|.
TGTGCCAGCAGTTTTCGTACTTTCGGGGGAACTGGGGCCAACGTCCTGACTTTC
CASSFRTFGGTGANVLTF
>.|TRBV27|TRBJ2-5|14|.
TGTGCCAGCAGTTTAAGTCAACAGTGGGAGACCCAGTACTTC
CASSLSQQWETQYF
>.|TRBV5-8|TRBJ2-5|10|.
TGTGCCAGCGTCTCGGAGACCCAGTACTTC
CASVSETQYF
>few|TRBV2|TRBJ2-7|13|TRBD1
TGTGCCAGCAGTGTGGGGACAGACTACGAGCAGTACTTC
CASSVGTDYEQYF
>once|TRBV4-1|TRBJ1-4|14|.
TGCGCCAGCAGCCCCGGACTGAGGAATGAAAAACTGTTTTTT
CASSPGLRNEKLFF
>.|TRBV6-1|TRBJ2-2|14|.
TGTGCCAGCAGTGAAGCTAGAGGACCCGGGGAGCTGTTTTTT
CASSEARGPGELFF
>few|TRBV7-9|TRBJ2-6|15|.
TGTGCCAGCAGCTCCGTCGTCTCTGGGGCCAACGTCCTGACTTTC
CASSSVVSGANVLTF
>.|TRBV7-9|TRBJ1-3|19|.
TGTGCCAGCAGCTTAGCGCCAGGTATACAGGATGAGCTGCGAAACACCATATATTTT
CASSLAPGIQDELRNTIYF
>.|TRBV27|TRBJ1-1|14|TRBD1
TGTGCCAGCAGTAAGCAGGGGGTAAACACTGAAGCTTTCTTT
CASSKQGVNTEAFF
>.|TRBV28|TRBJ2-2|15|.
TGTGCCAGCAGTTTATGGTACAGGGACACCGGGGAGCTGTTTTTT
CASSLWYRDTGELFF
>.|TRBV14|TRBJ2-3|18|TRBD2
TGTGCCAGCAGCCCGCGAGCGGGAGTAACACTCCCCACAGATACGCAGTATTTT
CASSPRAGVTLPTDTQYF